This TCR beta chain was recorded in a study of control samples from healthy donors and cancer patients. This CDR3 has 13 residues. Trimming stripped 3 bases from V and 5 bases from J, with 10 bases between. The protocol was immunoSEQ multiplex PCR, while the TCRdb copy is restricted to in-frame clones and leaves out a portion. The repertoire holds tens of thousands of clones, with 92% as singletons. This clone has more than one count but fewer than ten. Sequenced input: blood. This sequence was found in a woman between 45 and 60 years old in good health. The rearrangement joins TRBV12-3 or TRBV12-4 to TRBJ1-1; tentative D call: TRBD1 (5 bases). CDR3 sequence: CASSLEGKTEAFF. CDR3 bases: TGTGCCAGCAGTTTGGAGGGGAAAACTGAAGCTTTCTTT.